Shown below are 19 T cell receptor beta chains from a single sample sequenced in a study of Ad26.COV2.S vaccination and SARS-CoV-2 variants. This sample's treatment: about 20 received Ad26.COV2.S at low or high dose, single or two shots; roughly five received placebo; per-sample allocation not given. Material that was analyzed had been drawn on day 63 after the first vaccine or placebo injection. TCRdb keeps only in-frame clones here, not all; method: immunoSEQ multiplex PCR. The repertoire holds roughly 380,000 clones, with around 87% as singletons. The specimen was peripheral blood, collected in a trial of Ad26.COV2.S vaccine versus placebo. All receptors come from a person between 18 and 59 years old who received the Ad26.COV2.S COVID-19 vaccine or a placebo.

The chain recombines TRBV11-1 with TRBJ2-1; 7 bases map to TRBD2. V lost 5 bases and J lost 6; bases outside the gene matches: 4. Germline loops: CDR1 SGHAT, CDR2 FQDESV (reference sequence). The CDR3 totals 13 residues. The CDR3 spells CASSPGLPNEQFF. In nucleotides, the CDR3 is TGTGCCAGCAGCCCGGGACTACCCAATGAGCAGTTCTTC.

CDR3 in amino acids: CASSPGTGLGEQYF. The DNA of the CDR3 is TGTGCCAGCAGCCCCGGGACAGGGCTCGGGGAGCAGTACTTC. The J gene is TRBJ2-7, the V gene TRBV9; TRBD1 matches at 9 bases. CDR3 length equals 14 residues. From germline, CDR1 is SGDLS and CDR2 YYNGEE. Trimming removed 4 bases from V and 7 bases from J; junction bases left unmatched: 9.

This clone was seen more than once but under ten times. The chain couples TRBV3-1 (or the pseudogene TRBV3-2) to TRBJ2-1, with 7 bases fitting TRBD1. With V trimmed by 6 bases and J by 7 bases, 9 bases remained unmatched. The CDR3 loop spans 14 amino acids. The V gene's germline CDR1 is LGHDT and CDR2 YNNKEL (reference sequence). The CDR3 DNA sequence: TGTGCCAGCAGTCTCCGACAGGGAAATAATGAGCAGTTCTTC. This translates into CASSLRQGNNEQFF.

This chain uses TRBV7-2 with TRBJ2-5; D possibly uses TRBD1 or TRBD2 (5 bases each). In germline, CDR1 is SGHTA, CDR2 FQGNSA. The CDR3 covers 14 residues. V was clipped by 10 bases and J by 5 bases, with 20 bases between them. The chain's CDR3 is CAIRVVGTKETQYF. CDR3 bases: TGTGCCATCAGGGTTGTAGGGACGAAGGAGACCCAGTACTTC.

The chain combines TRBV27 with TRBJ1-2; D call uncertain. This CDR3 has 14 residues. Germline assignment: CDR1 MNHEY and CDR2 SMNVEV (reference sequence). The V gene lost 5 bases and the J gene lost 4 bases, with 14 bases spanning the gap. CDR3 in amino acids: CASSPVGRSYGYTF. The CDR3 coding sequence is TGTGCCAGCAGTCCCGTAGGGCGTTCCTATGGCTACACCTTC.

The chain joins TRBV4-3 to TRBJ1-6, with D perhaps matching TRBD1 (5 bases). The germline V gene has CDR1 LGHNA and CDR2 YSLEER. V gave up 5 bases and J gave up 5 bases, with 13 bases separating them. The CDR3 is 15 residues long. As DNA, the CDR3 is TGCGCCAGCAGCTTGGGACGTTATGATAATTCACCCCTCCACTTT. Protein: CASSLGRYDNSPLHF.

The CDR3 region is CASRGDNEQFF. The DNA of the CDR3 is TGTGCCAGCCGAGGAGACAATGAGCAGTTCTTC. This rearrangement joins TRBV9 to TRBJ2-1; no reliable D call. The CDR3 is made up of 11 amino acids. Trimming removed 7 bases from V and 5 bases from J, with 7 bases in between. In germline, CDR1 is SGDLS, CDR2 YYNGEE.

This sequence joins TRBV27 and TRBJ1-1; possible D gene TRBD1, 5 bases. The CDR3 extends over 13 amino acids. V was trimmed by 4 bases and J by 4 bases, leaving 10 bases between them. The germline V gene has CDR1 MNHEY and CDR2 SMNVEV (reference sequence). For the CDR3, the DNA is TGTGCCAGCAGTTCTTCAGGGATCACTGAAGCTTTCTTT. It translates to CASSSSGITEAFF.

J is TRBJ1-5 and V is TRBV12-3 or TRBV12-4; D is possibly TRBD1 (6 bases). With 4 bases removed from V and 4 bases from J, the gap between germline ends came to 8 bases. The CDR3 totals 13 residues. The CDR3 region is CASSWTANQPQHF. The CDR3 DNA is TGTGCCAGCAGTTGGACAGCTAATCAGCCCCAGCATTTT.

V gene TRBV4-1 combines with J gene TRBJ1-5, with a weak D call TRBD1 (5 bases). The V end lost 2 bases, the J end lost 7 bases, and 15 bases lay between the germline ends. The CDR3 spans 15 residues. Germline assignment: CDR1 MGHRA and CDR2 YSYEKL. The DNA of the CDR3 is TGCGCCAGCAGCCAAATGTCGGGGGTAGGACAGCCCCAGCATTTT. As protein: CASSQMSGVGQPQHF.

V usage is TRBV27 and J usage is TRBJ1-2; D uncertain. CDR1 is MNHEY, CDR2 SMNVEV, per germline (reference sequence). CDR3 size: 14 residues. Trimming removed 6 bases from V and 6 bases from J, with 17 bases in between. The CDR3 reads CASSPPGGRDGYTF. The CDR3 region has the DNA TGTGCCAGCAGCCCCCCCGGAGGGCGGGATGGCTACACCTTC.

CDR3 region: CASTTGDTGELFF. The CDR3 region has the DNA TGTGCCAGCACCACAGGGGACACCGGGGAGCTGTTTTTT. This rearrangement joins TRBV9 to TRBJ2-2; TRBD1 aligns across 7 bases. Germline V gives CDR1 SGDLS, CDR2 YYNGEE. V dropped 6 bases and J dropped 3; count of bases not matched to a gene: 2. The CDR3 spans 13 residues.

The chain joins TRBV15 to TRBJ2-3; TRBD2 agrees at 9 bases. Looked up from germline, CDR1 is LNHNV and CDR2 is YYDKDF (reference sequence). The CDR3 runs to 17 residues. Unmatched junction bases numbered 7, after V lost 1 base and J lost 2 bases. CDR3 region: CATSRVVAGGYTDTQYF. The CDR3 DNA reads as TGTGCCACCAGCAGAGTCGTGGCGGGGGGGTACACAGATACGCAGTATTTT.

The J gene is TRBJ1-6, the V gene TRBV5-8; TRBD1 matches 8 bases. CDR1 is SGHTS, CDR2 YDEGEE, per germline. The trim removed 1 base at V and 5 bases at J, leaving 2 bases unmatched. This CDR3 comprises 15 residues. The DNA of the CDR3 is TGTGCCAGCAGCTTGAGGACAGGGAATAATTCACCCCTCCACTTT. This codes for CASSLRTGNNSPLHF.

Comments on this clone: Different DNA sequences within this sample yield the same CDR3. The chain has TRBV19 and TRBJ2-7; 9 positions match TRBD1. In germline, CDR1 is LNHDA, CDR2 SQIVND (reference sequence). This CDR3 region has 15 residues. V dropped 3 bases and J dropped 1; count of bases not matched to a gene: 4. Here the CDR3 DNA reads TGTGCCAGTAGTATCGGACAGGGGAGTTCCTACGAGCAGTACTTC. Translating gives CASSIGQGSSYEQYF.

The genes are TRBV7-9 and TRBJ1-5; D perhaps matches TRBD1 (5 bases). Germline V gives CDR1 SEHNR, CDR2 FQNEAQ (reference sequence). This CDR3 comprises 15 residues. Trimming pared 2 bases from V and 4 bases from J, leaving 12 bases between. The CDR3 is CASSLTGRKNQPQHF. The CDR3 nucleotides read TGTGCCAGCAGCTTAACGGGGCGCAAGAATCAGCCCCAGCATTTT.

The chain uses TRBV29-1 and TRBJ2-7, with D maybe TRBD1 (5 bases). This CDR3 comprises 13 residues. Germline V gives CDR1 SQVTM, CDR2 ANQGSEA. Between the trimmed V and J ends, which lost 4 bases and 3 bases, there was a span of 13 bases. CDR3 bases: TGCAGCGTTGGCCCCTCAGGGCACTACGAGCAGTACTTC. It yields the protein CSVGPSGHYEQYF.

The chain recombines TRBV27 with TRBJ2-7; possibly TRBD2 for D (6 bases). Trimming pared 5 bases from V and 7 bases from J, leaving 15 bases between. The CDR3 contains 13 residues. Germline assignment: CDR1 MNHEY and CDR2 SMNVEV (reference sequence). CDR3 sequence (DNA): TGTGCCAGCAGTGGGGCGGGACTGCATGAGCAGTACTTC. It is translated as CASSGAGLHEQYF.

CDR3 DNA sequence: TGTGCCAGCTCACCTTTAACGGGACAGGGAGGCAATGAGCAGTTCTTC. Its protein is CASSPLTGQGGNEQFF. The J gene is TRBJ2-1, the V gene TRBV18; the match to TRBD1 covers 9 bases. CDR3 length equals 16 residues. V lost 3 bases to trimming and J lost 6 bases; unmatched junction nucleotides: 9. Germline-derived CDR1 and CDR2 are KGHSH and LQKENI.